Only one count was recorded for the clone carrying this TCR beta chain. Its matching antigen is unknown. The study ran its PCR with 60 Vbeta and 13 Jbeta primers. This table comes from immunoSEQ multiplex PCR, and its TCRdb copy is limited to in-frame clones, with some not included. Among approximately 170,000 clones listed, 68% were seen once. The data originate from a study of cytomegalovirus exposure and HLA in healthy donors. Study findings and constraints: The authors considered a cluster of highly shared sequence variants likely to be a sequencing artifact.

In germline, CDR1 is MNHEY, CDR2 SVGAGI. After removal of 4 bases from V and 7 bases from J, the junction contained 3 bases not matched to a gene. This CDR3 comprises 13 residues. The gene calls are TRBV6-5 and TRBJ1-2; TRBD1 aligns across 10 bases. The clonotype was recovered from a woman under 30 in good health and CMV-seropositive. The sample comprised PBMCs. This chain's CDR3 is CASSSGQGFGYTF. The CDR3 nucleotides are TGTGCCAGCAGTTCGGGACAGGGGTTTGGCTACACCTTC.